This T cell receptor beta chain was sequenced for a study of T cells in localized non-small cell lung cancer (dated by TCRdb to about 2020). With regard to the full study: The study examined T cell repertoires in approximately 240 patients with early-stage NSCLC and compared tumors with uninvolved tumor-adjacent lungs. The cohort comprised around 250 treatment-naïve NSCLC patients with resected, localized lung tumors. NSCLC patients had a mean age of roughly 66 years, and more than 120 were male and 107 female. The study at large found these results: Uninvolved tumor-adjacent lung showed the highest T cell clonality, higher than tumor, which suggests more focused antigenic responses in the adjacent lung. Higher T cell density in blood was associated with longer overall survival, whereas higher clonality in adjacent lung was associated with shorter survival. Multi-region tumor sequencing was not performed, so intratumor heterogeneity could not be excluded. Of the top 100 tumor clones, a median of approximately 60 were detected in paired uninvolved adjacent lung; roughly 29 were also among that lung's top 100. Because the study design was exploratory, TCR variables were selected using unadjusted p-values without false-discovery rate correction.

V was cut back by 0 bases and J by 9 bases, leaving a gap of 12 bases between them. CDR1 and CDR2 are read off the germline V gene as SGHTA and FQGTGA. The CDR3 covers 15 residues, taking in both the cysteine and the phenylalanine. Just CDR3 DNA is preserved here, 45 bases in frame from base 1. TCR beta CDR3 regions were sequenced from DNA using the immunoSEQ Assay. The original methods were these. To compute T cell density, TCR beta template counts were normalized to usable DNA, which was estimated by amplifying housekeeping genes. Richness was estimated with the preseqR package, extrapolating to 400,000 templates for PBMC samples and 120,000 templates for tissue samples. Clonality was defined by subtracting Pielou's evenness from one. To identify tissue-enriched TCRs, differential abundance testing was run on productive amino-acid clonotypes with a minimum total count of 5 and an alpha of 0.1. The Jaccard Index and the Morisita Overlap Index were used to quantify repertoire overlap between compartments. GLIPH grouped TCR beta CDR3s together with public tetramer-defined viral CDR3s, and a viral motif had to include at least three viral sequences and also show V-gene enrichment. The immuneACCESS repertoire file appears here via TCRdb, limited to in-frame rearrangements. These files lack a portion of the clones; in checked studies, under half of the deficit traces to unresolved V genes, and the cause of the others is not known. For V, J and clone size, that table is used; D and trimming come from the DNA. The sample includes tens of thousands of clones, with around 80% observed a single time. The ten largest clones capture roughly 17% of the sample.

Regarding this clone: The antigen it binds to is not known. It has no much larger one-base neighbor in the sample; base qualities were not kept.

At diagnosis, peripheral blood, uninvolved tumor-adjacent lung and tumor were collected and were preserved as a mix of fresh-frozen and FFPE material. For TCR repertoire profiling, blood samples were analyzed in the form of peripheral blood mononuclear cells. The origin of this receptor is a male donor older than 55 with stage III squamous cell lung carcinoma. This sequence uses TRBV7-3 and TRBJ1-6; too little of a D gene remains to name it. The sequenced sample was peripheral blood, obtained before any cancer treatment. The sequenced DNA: TGTGCCAGCAGCTTAACGGCCAGCGCCGTTTCACCCCTCCACTTT. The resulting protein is CASSLTASAVSPLHF.